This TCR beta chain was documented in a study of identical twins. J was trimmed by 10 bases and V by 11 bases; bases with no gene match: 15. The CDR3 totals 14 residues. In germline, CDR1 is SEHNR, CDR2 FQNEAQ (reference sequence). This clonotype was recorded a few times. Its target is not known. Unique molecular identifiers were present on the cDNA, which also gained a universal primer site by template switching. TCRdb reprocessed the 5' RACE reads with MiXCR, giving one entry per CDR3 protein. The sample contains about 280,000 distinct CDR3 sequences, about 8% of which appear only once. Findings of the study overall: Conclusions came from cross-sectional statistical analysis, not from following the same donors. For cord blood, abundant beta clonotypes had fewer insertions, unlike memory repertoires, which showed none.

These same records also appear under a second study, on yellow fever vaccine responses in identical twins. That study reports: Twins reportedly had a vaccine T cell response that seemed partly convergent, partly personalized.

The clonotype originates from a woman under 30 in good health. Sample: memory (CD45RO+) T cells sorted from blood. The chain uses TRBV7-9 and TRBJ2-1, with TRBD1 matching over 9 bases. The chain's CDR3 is CAVEPGQGLREQFF. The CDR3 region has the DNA TGTGCCGTCGAACCGGGACAGGGATTGCGGGAGCAGTTCTTC.